This TCR beta chain comes out of a study of blood T cell repertoires in COVID-19 (TCRdb year 2020). In terms of the full investigation: The collaborator samples originated in the United States, Italy and Spain and spanned the acute and convalescent phases of COVID-19. The prospective study material was composed of cDNA or gDNA derived from T cells, B-cell-depleted T cells, or PBMCs. Subjects who had been exposed to COVID-19, were actively infected with it, or had recovered from it provided the deeply sampled blood TCRbeta repertoires that made up the dataset. A freely available public database, intended as a resource for researchers studying the immune response to SARS-CoV-2, is where the repertoires were released. Samples were obtained from the ongoing ImmuneRACE study (first 160 participants) and from over 1,000 subjects provided by 6 global collaborators. A de-identified subject ID, COVID-19 status, age in years and sex were almost always included in the sample metadata. Where available, HLA class I and class II types were taken from metadata supplied by the sample provider and were not determined by assay-based typing. What the research found in general, with its limitations: The quantity of clinical and demographic metadata differed by source and by participant and was supplied without curation.

Each collaborating institution followed its own protocols to collect whole blood in K2EDTA tubes. For TCRbeta analysis, collaborators shipped samples as frozen whole blood, isolated PBMCs, or DNA extracted from either of those sample types. CDR1 and CDR2 (SGHTA, FQGNSA) derive from the germline V gene. V ends up 4 bases short and J 6 bases short, with an unmatched junction base count of 4. The CDR3 covers 13 residues, taking in both the cysteine and the phenylalanine. Solely the CDR3 DNA is kept, with 39 bases framed from the first base. Notes on this clone: This clone's antigen is unknown. No much larger clone exists at a distance of one base, and base qualities are not known.

TCRbeta CDR3 regions were amplified from genomic DNA using the immunoSEQ Assay, a bias-controlled multiplex PCR. In the original analysis: The number of nucleated cells in each sample was estimated by amplification of reference gene primers within the assay. To quantify the absolute abundance of each unique TCRbeta CDR3 rearrangement, sequence reads were collapsed and filtered. For each sample, productive Simpson clonality was calculated as the square root of Simpson's diversity index across productive rearrangements. Held by TCRdb, this immuneACCESS table contains in-frame sequences only and omits some clones. Under half of the omission traces to an unresolved V gene where checked; the cause of the rest is unknown. The DNA was the basis for D and trimming; V, J and clone size are from that table. The sample table lists more than 65,000 clones, roughly 91% of them with a count of one. The top ten clones comprise 6.6% of the sample.

This TCR was recovered from a man aged 45-65 years with active COVID-19. The sequence is built from TRBV7-2 and TRBJ2-7; 9 of the junction bases match TRBD1. Sequencing was performed on peripheral blood. Read as DNA, the sequence is TGTGCCAGCAGCTACACGGACAGGGGCGAGCAGTACTTC. This codes for CASSYTDRGEQYF.